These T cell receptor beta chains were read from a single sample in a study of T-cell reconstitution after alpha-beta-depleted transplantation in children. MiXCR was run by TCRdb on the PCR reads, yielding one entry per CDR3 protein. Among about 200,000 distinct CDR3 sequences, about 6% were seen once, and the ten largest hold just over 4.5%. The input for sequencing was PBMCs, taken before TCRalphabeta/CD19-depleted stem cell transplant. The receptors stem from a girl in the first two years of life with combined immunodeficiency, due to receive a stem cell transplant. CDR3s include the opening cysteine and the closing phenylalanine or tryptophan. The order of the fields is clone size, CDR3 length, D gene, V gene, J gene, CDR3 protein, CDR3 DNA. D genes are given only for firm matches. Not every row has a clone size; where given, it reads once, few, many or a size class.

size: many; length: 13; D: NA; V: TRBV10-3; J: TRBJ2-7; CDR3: CAIKQGLSYEQYF; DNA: TGTGCCATCAAACAAGGGCTCTCCTACGAGCAGTACTTC
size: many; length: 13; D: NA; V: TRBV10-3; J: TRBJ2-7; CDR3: CAISPDSYYEQYF; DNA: TGTGCCATCAGCCCGGACAGTTACTACGAGCAGTACTTC
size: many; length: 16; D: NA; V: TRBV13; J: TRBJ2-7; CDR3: CASSFNLGRQTYEQYF; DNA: TGTGCCAGCAGTTTCAACCTGGGCCGCCAAACCTACGAGCAGTACTTC
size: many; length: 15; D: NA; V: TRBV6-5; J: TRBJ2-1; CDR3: CASSYPSSGANEQFF; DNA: TGTGCCAGCAGTTATCCTTCCTCGGGGGCGAATGAGCAGTTCTTC
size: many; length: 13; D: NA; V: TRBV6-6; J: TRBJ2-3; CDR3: CASSQQHYLGQYF; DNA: TGTGCCAGCAGCCAGCAGCACTACCTAGGGCAGTATTTT
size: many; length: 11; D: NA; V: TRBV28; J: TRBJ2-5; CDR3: CASTNWETQYF; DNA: TGTGCCAGCACGAATTGGGAGACCCAGTACTTC
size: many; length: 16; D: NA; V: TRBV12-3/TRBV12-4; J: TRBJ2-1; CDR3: CASTIRPGMVYNEQFF; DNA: TGTGCCAGCACCATAAGACCGGGAATGGTCTACAATGAGCAGTTCTTC
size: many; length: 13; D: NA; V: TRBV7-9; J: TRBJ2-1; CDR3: CASSLDWAAEQFF; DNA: TGTGCCAGCAGCTTAGACTGGGCGGCCGAGCAGTTCTTC
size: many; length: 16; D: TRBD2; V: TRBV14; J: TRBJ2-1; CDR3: CASSQDLAVHYNEQFF; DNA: TGTGCCAGCAGCCAAGATCTAGCGGTCCACTACAATGAGCAGTTCTTC
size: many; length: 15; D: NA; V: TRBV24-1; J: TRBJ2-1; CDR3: CATSGPRLNYNEQFF; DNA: TGTGCCACCAGTGGCCCACGGCTCAATTACAATGAGCAGTTCTTC
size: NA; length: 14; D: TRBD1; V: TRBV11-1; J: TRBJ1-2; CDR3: CASSPVGQGFGYTF; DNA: TGTGCCAGCAGCCCCGTCGGACAGGGATTTGGCTACACCTTC
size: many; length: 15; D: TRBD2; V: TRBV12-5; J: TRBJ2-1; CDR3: CASGLVLAGVHEQFF; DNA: TGTGCTAGTGGTTTGGTACTAGCGGGAGTGCATGAGCAGTTCTTC
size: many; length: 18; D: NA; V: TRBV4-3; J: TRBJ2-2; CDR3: CASSQGLFGGGNTGELFF; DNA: TGCGCCAGCAGCCAAGGTTTATTCGGGGGAGGAAACACCGGGGAGCTGTTTTTT
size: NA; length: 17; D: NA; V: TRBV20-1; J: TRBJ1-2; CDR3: CCASPGRTVLIGGGYTF; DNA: TGCTGTGCTAGTCCCGGTCGAACAGTCTTAATAGGGGGTGGCTACACCTTC
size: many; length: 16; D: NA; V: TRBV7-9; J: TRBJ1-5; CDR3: CASREMGRLGNQPQHF; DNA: TGTGCCAGCAGGGAGATGGGCAGGCTTGGCAATCAGCCCCAGCATTTT
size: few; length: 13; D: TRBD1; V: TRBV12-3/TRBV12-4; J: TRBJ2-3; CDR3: CASFQGDTDTQYF; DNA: TGTGCCAGCTTTCAGGGGGACACAGATACGCAGTATTTT
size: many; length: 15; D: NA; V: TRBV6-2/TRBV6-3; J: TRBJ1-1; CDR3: CASSLLGHMNTEAFF; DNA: TGTGCCAGCAGTTTACTAGGACACATGAACACTGAAGCTTTCTTT
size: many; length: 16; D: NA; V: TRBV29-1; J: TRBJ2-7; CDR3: CSVSGTWSLEIYEQYF; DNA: TGCAGCGTTAGTGGGACGTGGTCATTAGAGATCTACGAGCAGTACTTC
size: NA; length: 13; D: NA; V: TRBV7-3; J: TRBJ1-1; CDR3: CASSFGVSGPAFF; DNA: TGTGCCAGCAGCTTCGGGGTTTCGGGTCCAGCTTTCTTT
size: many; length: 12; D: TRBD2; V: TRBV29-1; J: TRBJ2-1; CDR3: CSVALADNEQFF; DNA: TGCAGCGTTGCTCTAGCGGACAATGAGCAGTTCTTC
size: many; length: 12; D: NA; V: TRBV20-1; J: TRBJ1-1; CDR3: CSAHSLNTEAFF; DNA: TGCAGTGCTCACAGTCTGAACACTGAAGCTTTCTTT
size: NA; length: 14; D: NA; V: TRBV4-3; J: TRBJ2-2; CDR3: CASSHGRGTGELFF; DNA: TGCGCCAGCAGCCACGGTAGGGGCACCGGGGAGCTGTTTTTT
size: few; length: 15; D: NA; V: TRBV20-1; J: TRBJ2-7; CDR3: CSARDPGRDSYEQYF; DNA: TGCAGTGCTAGAGATCCCGGGCGGGACTCCTACGAGCAGTACTTC
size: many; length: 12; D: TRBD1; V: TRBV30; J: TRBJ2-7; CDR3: CAWSETGVEQYF; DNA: TGTGCCTGGAGTGAAACAGGGGTCGAGCAGTACTTC
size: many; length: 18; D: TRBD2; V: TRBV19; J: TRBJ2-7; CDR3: CASSTEGLAGRPSYEQYF; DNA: TGTGCCAGTAGTACGGAAGGACTAGCGGGCCGACCTTCCTACGAGCAGTACTTC
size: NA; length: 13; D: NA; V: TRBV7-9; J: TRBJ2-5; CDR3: CASSFNPEETQYF; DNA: TGTGCCAGCAGCTTTAATCCCGAAGAGACCCAGTACTTC
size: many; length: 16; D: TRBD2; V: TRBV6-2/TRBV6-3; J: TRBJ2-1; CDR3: CASSYPPLAGENEQFF; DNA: TGTGCCAGCAGTTACCCTCCACTAGCGGGAGAAAATGAGCAGTTCTTC
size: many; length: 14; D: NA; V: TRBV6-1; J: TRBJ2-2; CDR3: CASTLQPGIRELFF; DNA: TGTGCCAGCACCCTCCAGCCTGGGATACGGGAGCTGTTTTTT
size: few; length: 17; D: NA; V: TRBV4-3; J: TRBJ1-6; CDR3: CASSQDVYGLINSPLHF; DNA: TGCGCCAGCAGCCAAGATGTTTACGGACTGATTAATTCACCCCTCCACTTT
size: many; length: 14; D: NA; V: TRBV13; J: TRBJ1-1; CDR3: CASSLDPGNTEAFF; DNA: TGTGCCAGCAGCTTAGACCCGGGAAACACTGAAGCTTTCTTT
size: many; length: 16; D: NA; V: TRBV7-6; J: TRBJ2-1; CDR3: CASSLVRAAPVNEQFF; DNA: TGTGCCAGCAGCTTAGTTCGGGCGGCACCAGTCAATGAGCAGTTCTTC
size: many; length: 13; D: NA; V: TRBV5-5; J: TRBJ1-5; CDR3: CASSLEKTQPQHF; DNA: TGTGCCAGCAGCTTGGAGAAGACCCAGCCCCAGCATTTT
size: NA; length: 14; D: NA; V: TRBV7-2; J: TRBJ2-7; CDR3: CASSPRGSSYEQYF; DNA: TGTGCCAGCAGCCCCAGGGGCAGCTCCTACGAGCAGTACTTC
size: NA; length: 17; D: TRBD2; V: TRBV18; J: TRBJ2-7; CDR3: CASSPILGLAGLKVQYF; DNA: TGTGCCAGCTCACCAATACTCGGGCTAGCGGGGTTGAAAGTGCAGTACTTC
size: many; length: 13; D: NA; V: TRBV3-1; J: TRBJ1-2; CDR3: CASSQEGFYGYTF; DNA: TGTGCCAGCAGCCAAGAGGGTTTCTATGGCTACACCTTC
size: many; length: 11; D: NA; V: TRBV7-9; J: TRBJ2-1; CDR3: CASSFGSEQFF; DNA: TGTGCCAGCAGCTTTGGGAGTGAGCAGTTCTTC
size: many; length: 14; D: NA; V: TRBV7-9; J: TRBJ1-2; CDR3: CASSFQGPPYGYTF; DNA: TGTGCCAGCAGCTTCCAGGGCCCCCCATATGGCTACACCTTC
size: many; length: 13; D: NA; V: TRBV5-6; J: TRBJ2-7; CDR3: CASSLVIASEQYF; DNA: TGTGCCAGCAGCTTGGTCATTGCGTCCGAGCAGTACTTC
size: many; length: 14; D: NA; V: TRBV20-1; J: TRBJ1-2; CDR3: CSARELGADDGYTF; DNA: TGCAGTGCTAGGGAACTCGGGGCCGACGATGGCTACACCTTC
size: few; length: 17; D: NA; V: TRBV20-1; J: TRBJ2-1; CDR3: CCARVGRGGNIVNEQFF; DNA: TGCTGCGCTAGAGTTGGACGAGGGGGGAACATAGTCAATGAGCAGTTCTTC
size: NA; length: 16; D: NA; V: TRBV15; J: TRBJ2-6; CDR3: CATSRNREYGANVLTF; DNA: TGTGCCACCAGCAGAAATAGGGAATATGGGGCCAACGTCCTGACTTTC
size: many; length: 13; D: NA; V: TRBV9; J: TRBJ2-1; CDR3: CASSGGFLNEQFF; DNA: TGTGCCAGCAGCGGAGGGTTTTTGAATGAGCAGTTCTTC
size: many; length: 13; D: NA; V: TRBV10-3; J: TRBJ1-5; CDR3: CAIRETLRQPQHF; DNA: TGTGCCATCAGGGAGACACTTCGACAGCCCCAGCATTTT
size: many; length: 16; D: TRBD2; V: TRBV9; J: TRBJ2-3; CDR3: CASSLPLAGEGDTQYF; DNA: TGTGCCAGCAGCCTCCCGCTAGCGGGAGAAGGGGATACGCAGTATTTT
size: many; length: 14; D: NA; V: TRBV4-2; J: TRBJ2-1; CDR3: CASSPQEGYNEQFF; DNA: TGTGCCAGCAGCCCTCAGGAGGGCTACAATGAGCAGTTCTTC
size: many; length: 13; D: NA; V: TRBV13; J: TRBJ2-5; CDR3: CASSPTTEETQYF; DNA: TGTGCCAGCAGCCCGACGACCGAGGAGACCCAGTACTTC
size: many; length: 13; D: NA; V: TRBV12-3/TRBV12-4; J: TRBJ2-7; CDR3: CASSVAPYYEQYF; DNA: TGTGCCAGCAGCGTAGCGCCCTACTACGAGCAGTACTTC
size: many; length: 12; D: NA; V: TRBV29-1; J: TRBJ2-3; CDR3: CSVDLLTDTQYF; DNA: TGCAGCGTTGACCTCCTGACAGATACGCAGTATTTT